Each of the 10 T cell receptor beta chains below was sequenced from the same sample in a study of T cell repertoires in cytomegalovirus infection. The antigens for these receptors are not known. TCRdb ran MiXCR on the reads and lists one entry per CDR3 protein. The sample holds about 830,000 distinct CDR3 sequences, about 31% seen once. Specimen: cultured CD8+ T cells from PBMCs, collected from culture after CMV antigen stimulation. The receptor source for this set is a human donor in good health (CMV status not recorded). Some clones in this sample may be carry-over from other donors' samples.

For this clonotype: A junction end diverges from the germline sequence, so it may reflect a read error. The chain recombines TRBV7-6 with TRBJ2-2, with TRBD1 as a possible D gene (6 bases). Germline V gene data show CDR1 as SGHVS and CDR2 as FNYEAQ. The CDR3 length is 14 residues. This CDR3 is CASRRGQNTGELFF. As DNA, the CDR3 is TGTGCTAGCAGACGGGGACAGAACACCGGGGAGCTGTTTTTT.

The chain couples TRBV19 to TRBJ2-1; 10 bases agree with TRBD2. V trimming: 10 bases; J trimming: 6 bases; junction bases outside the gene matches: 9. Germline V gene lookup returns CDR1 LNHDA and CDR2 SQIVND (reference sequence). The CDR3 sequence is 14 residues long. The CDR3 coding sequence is TGTGCCACCTCTGGGAAGCGGGGGGGCAATGAGCAGTTCTTC. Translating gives CATSGKRGGNEQFF.

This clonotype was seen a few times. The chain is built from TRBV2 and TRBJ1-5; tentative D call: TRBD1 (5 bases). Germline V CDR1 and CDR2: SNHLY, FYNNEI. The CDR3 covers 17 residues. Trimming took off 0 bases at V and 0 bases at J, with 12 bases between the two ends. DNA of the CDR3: TGTGCCAGCAGTGAAGCGGGGGGGGACTATAGCAATCAGCCCCAGCATTTT. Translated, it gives CASSEAGGDYSNQPQHF.

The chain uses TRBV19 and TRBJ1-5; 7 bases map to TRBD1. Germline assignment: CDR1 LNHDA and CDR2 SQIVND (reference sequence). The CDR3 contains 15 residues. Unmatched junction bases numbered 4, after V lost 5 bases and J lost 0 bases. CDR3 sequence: CASSDYRGSNQPQHF. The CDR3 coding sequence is TGTGCCAGTAGTGATTACAGGGGTAGCAATCAGCCCCAGCATTTT.

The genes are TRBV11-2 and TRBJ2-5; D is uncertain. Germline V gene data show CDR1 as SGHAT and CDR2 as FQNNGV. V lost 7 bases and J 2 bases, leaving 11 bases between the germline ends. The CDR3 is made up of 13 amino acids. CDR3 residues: CASTSGGQETQYF. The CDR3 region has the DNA TGTGCCAGCACCTCGGGCGGACAAGAGACCCAGTACTTC. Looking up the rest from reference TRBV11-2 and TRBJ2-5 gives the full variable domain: EAGVAQSPRYKIIEKRQSVAFWCNPISGHATLYWYQQILGQGPKLLIQFQNNGVVDDSQLPKDRFSAERLKGVDSTLKIQPAKLEDSAVYLCASTSGGQETQYFGPGTRLLVL.

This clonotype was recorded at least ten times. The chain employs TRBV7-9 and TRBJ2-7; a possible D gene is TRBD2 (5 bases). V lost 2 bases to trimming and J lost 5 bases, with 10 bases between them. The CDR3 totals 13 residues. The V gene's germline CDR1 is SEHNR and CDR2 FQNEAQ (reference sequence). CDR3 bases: TGTGCCAGCAGCTTACGGGAAAGGAACGAGCAGTACGTC. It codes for CASSLRERNEQYV.

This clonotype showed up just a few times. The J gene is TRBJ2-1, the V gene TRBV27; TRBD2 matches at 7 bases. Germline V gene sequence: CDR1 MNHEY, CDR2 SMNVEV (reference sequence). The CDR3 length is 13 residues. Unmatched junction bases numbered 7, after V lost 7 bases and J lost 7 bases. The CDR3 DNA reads TGTGCCAGCACCCCGGGACTATCGAATGAGCAGTTCTTC. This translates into CASTPGLSNEQFF.

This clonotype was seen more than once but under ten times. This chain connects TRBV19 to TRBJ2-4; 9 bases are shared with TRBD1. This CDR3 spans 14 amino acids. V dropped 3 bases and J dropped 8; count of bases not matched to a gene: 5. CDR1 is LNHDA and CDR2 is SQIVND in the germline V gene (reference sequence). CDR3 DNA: TGTGCCAGTAGTATGGGACAGGGTGCGTACATTCAGTACTTC. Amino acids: CASSMGQGAYIQYF.

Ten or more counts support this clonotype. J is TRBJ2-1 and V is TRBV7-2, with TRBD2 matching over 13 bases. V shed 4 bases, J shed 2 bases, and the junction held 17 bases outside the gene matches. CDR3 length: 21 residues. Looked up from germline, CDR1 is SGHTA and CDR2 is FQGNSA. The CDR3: CASSSRPTLAGGPITYNEQFF. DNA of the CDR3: TGTGCCAGCAGCTCGCGCCCGACACTAGCGGGGGGGCCGATAACCTACAATGAGCAGTTCTTC.

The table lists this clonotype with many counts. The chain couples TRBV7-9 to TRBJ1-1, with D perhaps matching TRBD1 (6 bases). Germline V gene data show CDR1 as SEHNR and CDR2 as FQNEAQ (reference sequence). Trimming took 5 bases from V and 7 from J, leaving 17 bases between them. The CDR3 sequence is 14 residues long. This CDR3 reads CASSPTGLGVEAFF. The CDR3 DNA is TGTGCCAGCAGCCCTACAGGGTTGGGGGTTGAAGCTTTCTTT. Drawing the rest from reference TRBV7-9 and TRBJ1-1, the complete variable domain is DTGVSQNPRHKITKRGQNVTFRCDPISEHNRLYWYRQTLGQGPEFLTYFQNEAQLEKSRLLSDRFSAERPKGSFSTLEIQRTEQGDSAMYLCASSPTGLGVEAFFGQGTRLTVV.